The entry that follows covers one T cell receptor beta chain sequence. Produced via immunoSEQ multiplex PCR; TCRdb's table is partial and in-frame only. Altogether approximately 330,000 clones are present, more than 60% being singletons, with the ten largest covering about 10%. The data were obtained in a study of shared clonotypes between healthy human individuals. The investigators split CD4+ cells into a CD45RA+ naive subset and a CD45RA-negative memory subset. Germline V gene sequence: CDR1 SGHKS, CDR2 YYEKEE (reference sequence). The V end was cut by 2 bases, the J end by 3 bases, with 21 bases between. The CDR3 runs to 17 residues.

Sequencing was carried out using memory CD4+ T cells sorted from blood. The subset: CD45RA-negative fraction. This clonotype originated in a man aged 25 to 45 in good health. The chain joins TRBV5-5 to TRBJ2-7, with D perhaps matching TRBD1 (5 bases). The CDR3 loop reads CASSLNQSFRGFYEQYF. For the CDR3, the DNA is TGTGCCAGCAGCTTAAATCAGTCGTTTAGGGGTTTCTACGAGCAGTACTTC.